This T cell receptor beta chain was profiled in a study of T cells in Graves' hyperthyroidism and ophthalmopathy. With regard to this clonotype: Its antigen is undetermined.

The diagnoses drew upon clinical symptoms, serum thyroxine and TRAb, thyroid ultrasound and orbital computed tomography. TCR beta CDR3 sequences were amplified from RNA transcripts. When the TCR CDR3 underwent first-round RT-PCR, the HTBI primer set was used. TCRdb itself ran the multiplex PCR reads through MiXCR, one entry per CDR3 protein. The sample holds approximately 700,000 distinct CDR3 sequences, 45% seen once. Study-level points and caveats: Ophthalmopathy onset followed model prediction by a median roughly 6.5 months.

The source material was peripheral blood or thyroid tissue (not recorded which). The receptor was derived from an adult man with Graves' disease, either hyperthyroidism or ophthalmopathy (not recorded which).

CDR3 sequence (DNA): TGTGCCAGCAGCTTAAATTTAGTGAGCACTGAAGCTTTCTTT. Translating gives CASSLNLVSTEAFF. V and J are TRBV7-3 and TRBJ1-1; D not resolved. This CDR3 has 14 residues. Germline V gives CDR1 SGHTA, CDR2 FQGTGA. V lost 1 base and J lost 4, with 10 bases in between.